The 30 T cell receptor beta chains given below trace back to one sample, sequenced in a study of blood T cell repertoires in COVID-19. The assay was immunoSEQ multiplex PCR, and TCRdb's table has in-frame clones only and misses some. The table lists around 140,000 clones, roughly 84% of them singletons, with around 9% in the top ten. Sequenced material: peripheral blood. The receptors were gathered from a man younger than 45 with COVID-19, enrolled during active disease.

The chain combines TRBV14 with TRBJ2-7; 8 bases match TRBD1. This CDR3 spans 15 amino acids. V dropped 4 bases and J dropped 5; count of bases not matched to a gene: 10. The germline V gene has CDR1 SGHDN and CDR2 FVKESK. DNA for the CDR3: TGTGCCAGCAGCCCACATGGACAGGGAAGGCACGAGCAGTACTTC. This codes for CASSPHGQGRHEQYF.

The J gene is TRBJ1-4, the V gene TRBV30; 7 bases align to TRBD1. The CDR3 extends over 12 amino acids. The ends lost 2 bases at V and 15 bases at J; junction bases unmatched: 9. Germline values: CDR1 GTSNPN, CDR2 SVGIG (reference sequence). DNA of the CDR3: TGTGCCTGGAGTTTAGAGGGACAGCGGATGTTTTTT. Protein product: CAWSLEGQRMFF.

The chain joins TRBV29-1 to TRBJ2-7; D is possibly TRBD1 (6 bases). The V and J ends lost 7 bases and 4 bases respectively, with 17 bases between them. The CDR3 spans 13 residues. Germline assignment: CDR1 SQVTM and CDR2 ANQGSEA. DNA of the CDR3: TGCAGCGCCTGGACAGCCCCGGGGTACGAGCAGTACTTC. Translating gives CSAWTAPGYEQYF.

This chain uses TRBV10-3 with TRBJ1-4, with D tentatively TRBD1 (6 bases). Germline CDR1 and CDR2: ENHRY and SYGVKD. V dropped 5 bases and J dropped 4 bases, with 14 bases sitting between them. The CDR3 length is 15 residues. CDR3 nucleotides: TGTGCCATCAGTAGGACAGCAAGCCGTAATGAAAAACTGTTTTTT. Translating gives CAISRTASRNEKLFF.

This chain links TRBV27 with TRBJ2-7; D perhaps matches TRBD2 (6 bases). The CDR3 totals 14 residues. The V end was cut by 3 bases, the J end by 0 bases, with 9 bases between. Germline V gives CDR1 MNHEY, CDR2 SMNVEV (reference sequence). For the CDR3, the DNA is TGTGCCAGCAGTTTTGGAGCGGGCTCCTACGAGCAGTACTTC. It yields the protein CASSFGAGSYEQYF.

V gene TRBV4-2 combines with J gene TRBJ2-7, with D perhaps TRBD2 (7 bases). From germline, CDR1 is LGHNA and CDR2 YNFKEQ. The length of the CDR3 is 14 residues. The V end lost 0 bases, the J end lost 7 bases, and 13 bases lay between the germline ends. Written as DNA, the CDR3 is TGTGCCAGCAGCCAAGAGGTTGGGGGGGCGGAGCAGTACTTC. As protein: CASSQEVGGAEQYF.

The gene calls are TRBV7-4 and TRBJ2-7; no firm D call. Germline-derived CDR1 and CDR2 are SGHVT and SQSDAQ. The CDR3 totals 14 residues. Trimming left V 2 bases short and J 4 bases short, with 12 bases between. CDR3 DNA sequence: TGTGCCAGCAGCTTAAAATGTTCGGAGTACGAGCAGTACTTC. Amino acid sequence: CASSLKCSEYEQYF.

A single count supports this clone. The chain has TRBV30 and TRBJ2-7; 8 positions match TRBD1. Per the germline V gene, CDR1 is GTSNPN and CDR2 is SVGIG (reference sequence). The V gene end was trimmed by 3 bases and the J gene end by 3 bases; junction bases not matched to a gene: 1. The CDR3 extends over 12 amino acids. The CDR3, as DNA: TGTGCCTGGAGCGGACAGGGCTACGAGCAGTACTTC. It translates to CAWSGQGYEQYF.

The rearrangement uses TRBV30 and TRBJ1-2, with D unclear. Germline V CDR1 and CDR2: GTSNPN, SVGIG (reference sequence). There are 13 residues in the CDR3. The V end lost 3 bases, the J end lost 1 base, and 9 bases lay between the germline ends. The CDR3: CAWRAVINYGYTF. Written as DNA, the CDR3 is TGTGCCTGGAGGGCAGTCATTAACTATGGCTACACCTTC.

The CDR3 DNA reads TGTGCCACCGGAGGCCCGGGGGACCAAGAGACCCAGTACTTC. Residues: CATGGPGDQETQYF. V is TRBV3-1 (or the pseudogene TRBV3-2) and J is TRBJ2-5, with a weak D call TRBD2 (6 bases). Trimming shortened V by 10 bases and J by 0 bases, and 15 bases separated the two germline ends. Germline V gene sequence: CDR1 LGHDT, CDR2 YNNKEL (reference sequence). The length of the CDR3 is 14 residues.

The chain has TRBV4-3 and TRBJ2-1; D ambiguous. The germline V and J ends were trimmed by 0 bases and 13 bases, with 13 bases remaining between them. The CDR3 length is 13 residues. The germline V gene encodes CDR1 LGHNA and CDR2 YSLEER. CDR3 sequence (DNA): TGCGCCAGCAGCCAAGATTATGCGAAACCCCAGTTCTTC. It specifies CASSQDYAKPQFF.

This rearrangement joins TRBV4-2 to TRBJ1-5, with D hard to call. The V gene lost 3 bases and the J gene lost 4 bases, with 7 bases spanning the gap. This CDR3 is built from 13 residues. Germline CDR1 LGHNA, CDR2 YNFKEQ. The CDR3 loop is CASSHGQNQPQHF. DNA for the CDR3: TGTGCCAGCAGCCATGGGCAGAATCAGCCCCAGCATTTT.

The chain's CDR3 is CASSQARGQQEKLFF. CDR3 sequence (DNA): TGTGCCAGCAGCCAAGCTCGGGGACAGCAGGAAAAACTGTTTTTT. This sequence joins TRBV14 and TRBJ1-4, with 7 nucleotides matching TRBD1. V dropped 1 base and J dropped 8; count of bases not matched to a gene: 7. CDR1 and CDR2 from the germline V gene are SGHDN and FVKESK. The CDR3 has 15 residues.

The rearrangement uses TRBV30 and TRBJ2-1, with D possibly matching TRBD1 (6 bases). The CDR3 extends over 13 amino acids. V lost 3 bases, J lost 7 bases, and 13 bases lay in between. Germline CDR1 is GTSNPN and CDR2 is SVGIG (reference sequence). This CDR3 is CAWRDDRRNEQFF. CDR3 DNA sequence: TGTGCCTGGAGGGACGACAGGAGGAATGAGCAGTTCTTC.

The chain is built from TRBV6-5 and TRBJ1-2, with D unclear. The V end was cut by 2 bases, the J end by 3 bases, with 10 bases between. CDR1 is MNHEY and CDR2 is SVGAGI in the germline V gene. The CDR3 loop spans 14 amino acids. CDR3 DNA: TGTGCCAGCAGTTACAACGTCCAGGACTATGGCTACACCTTC. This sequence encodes CASSYNVQDYGYTF.

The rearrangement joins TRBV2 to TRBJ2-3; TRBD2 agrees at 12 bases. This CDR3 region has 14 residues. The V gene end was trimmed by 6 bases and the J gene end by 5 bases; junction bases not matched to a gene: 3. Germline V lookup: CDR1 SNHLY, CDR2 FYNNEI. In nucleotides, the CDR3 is TGTGCCAGCAGCCGACTAGCGGGAGTAGATACGCAGTATTTT. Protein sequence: CASSRLAGVDTQYF.

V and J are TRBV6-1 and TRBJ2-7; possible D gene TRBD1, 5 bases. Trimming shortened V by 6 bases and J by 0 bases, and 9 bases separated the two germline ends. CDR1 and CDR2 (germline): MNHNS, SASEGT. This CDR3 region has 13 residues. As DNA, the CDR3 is TGTGCCAGCAGCATGACAGCCTCCTACGAGCAGTACTTC. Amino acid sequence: CASSMTASYEQYF.

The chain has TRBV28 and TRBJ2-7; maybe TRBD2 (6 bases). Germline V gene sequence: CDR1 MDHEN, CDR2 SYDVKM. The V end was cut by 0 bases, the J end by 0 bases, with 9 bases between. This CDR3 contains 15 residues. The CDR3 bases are TGTGCCAGCAGTTTATGGTACGGGGGCTCCTACGAGCAGTACTTC. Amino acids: CASSLWYGGSYEQYF.

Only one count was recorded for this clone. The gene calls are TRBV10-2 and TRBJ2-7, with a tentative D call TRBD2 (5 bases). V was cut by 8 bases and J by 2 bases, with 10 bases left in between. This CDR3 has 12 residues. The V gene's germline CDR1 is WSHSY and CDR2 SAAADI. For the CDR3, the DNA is TGCGCCAGCTCGACGGGGACCTACGAGCAGTACTTC. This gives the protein CASSTGTYEQYF.

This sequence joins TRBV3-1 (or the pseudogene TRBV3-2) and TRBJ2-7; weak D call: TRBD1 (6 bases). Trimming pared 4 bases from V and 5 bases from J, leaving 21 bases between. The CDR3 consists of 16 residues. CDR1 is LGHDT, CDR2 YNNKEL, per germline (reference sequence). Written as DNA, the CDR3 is TGTGCCAGCAGCCCAGAAACAGGGAGAATTCTTGACGAGCAGTACTTC. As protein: CASSPETGRILDEQYF.

The CDR3 reads CASSARLAGAANEQFF. CDR3 bases: TGTGCCAGCAGCGCGAGACTAGCGGGAGCGGCTAATGAGCAGTTCTTC. The genes are TRBV7-2 and TRBJ2-1; 12 positions agree with TRBD2. The trim removed 5 bases at V and 7 bases at J, leaving 9 bases unmatched. The germline V gene encodes CDR1 SGHTA and CDR2 FQGNSA. This CDR3 is built from 16 residues.

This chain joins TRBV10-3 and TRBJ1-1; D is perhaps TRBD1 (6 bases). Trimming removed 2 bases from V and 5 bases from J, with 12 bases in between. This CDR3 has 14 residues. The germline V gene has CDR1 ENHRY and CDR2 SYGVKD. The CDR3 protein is CAISEALQGTEAFF. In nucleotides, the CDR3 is TGTGCCATCAGTGAGGCCCTCCAGGGGACTGAAGCTTTCTTT.

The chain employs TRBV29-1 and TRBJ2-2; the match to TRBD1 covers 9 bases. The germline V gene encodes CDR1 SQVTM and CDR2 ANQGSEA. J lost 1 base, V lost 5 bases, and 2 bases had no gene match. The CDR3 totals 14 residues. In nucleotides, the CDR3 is TGCAGCGTTATGGGACAGGGGAACACCGGGGAGCTGTTTTTT. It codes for CSVMGQGNTGELFF.

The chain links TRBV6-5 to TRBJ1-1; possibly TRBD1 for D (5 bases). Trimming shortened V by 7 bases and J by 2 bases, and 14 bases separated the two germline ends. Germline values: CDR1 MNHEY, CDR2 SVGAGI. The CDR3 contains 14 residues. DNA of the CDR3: TGTGCCAGCAAACCACTACAGGTTAACACTGAAGCTTTCTTT. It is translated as CASKPLQVNTEAFF.

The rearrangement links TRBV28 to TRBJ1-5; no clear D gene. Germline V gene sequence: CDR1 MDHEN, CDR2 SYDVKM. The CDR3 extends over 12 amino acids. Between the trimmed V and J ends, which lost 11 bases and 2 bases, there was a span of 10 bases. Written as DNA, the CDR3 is TGTGCCGCCTCCGAGGGCAATCAGCCCCAGCATTTT. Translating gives CAASEGNQPQHF.

As DNA, the CDR3 is TGCGCCAACGGGACTGAATATCACTACCTCGGGGGCTACACCTTC. Translated: CANGTEYHYLGGYTF. The rearrangement uses TRBV23-1 and TRBJ1-2, with a possible D match to TRBD1 (5 bases). TRBV23-1 is an ORF, and what it does is uncertain. Trimming took off 10 bases at V and 8 bases at J, with 26 bases between the two ends. There are 15 residues in the CDR3.

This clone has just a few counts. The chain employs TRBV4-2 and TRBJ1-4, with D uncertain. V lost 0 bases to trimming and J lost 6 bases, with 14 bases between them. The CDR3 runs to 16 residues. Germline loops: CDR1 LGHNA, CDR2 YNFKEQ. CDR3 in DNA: TGTGCCAGCAGCCAAGATGGCCAACCGGCGGATGAAAAACTGTTTTTT. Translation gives CASSQDGQPADEKLFF.

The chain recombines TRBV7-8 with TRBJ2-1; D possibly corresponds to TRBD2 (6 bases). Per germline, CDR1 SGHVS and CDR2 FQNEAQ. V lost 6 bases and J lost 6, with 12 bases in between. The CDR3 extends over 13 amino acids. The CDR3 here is CASSQTRGNEQFF. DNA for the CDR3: TGTGCCAGCAGTCAGACTAGGGGCAATGAGCAGTTCTTC.

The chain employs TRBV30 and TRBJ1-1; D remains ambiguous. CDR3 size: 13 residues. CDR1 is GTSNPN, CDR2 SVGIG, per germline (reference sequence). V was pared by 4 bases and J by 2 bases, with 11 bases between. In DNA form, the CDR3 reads TGTGCCTGGACCCGCGAGTCTAACACTGAAGCTTTCTTT. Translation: CAWTRESNTEAFF.

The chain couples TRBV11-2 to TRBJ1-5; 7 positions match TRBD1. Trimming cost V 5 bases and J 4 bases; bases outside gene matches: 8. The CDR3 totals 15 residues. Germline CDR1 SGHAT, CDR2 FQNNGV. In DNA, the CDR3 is TGTGCCAGCAGCCCCACAGGGGCCCAGAATCAGCCCCAGCATTTT. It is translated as CASSPTGAQNQPQHF.